Shown below are 25 T cell receptor beta chains from a single sample sequenced in a study of cytomegalovirus exposure and HLA in healthy donors. Amplification used 60 Vbeta primers and 13 Jbeta primers. Repertoires were generated with immunoSEQ multiplex PCR, while TCRdb's copy carries only in-frame clones and drops some. The table lists about 160,000 clones, 60% to 85% of them singletons. Specimen: PBMCs. The receptor source for this set is a man in his fifties in good health and CMV-seropositive.

This chain uses TRBV4-1 with TRBJ2-5; 11 nucleotides align to TRBD2. Germline assignment: CDR1 MGHRA and CDR2 YSYEKL. V dropped 4 bases and J dropped 5; count of bases not matched to a gene: 6. The CDR3 totals 15 residues. The CDR3 region is CASSRSSGGWETQYF. The DNA of the CDR3 is TGCGCCAGCAGCCGATCTAGCGGGGGGTGGGAGACCCAGTACTTC.

This clone has just a few counts. V usage is TRBV5-5 and J usage is TRBJ1-6; 7 bases match TRBD1. Germline CDR1 SGHKS, CDR2 YYEKEE (reference sequence). With V trimmed by 2 bases and J by 9 bases, 5 bases remained unmatched. There are 14 residues in the CDR3. For the CDR3, the DNA is TGTGCCAGCAGCTTTGGGACAGAAGGTTCACCCCTCCACTTT. Amino acids: CASSFGTEGSPLHF.

The count of this clone is one. V and J are TRBV14 and TRBJ2-7, with TRBD2 matching over 7 bases. The CDR3 has 15 amino acids. V shed 1 base, J shed 6 bases, and the junction held 9 bases outside the gene matches. From germline, CDR1 is SGHDN and CDR2 FVKESK. CDR3 residues: CASSQASGDVFEQYF. In DNA form, the CDR3 reads TGTGCCAGCAGCCAAGCAAGCGGGGATGTGTTCGAGCAGTACTTC. Based on the CDR3 plus reference TRBV14 and TRBJ2-7, the full variable domain is EAGVTQFPSHSVIEKGQTVTLRCDPISGHDNLYWYRRVMGKEIKFLLHFVKESKQDESGMPNNRFLAERTGGTYSTLKVQPAELEDSGVYFCASSQASGDVFEQYFGPGTRLTVT.

V gene TRBV25-1 combines with J gene TRBJ2-4; 7 nucleotides agree with TRBD1. V lost 4 bases, J lost 0 bases, and 3 bases stayed unmatched. Germline V gives CDR1 MGHDK, CDR2 SYGVNS. The CDR3 extends over 15 amino acids. The CDR3 sequence is CASSVGTVAKNIQYF. In DNA form, the CDR3 reads TGTGCCAGCAGTGTAGGGACAGTAGCCAAAAACATTCAGTACTTC.

The chain couples TRBV4-2 to TRBJ2-6, with D maybe TRBD1 (6 bases). Germline loops: CDR1 LGHNA, CDR2 YNFKEQ. Trimming took off 5 bases at V and 0 bases at J, with 17 bases between the two ends. This CDR3 region has 18 residues. This CDR3 is CASSVTGTSNSGANVLTF. For the CDR3, the DNA is TGTGCCAGCAGCGTTACCGGGACATCCAACTCTGGGGCCAACGTCCTGACTTTC.

The chain recombines TRBV15 with TRBJ2-2, with TRBD1 as a possible D gene (6 bases). This CDR3 is built from 13 residues. Trimming shortened V by 9 bases and J by 1 base, and 9 bases separated the two germline ends. Germline CDR1 is LNHNV and CDR2 is YYDKDF (reference sequence). CDR3 residues: CATGQLNTGELFF. DNA for the CDR3: TGTGCCACAGGACAGCTGAACACCGGGGAGCTGTTTTTT.

V and J are TRBV4-3 and TRBJ2-7; possibly TRBD2 for D (5 bases). V was trimmed by 3 bases and J by 7 bases, leaving 13 bases between them. CDR3 size: 13 residues. Germline CDR1 reads LGHNA; CDR2 reads YSLEER. CDR3: CASSHIRDGEQYF. CDR3 nucleotide sequence: TGCGCCAGCAGCCACATTCGGGATGGGGAGCAGTACTTC.

This chain uses TRBV4-3 with TRBJ2-5; 11 nucleotides agree with TRBD1. This CDR3 region has 16 residues. Germline trimming cut 1 base from V and 4 bases from J; bases unmatched to any gene: 5. CDR1 and CDR2 from the germline V gene are LGHNA and YSLEER. The CDR3 here is CASSQGIGQGAETQYF. The CDR3 nucleotides read TGCGCCAGCAGCCAAGGGATCGGACAGGGGGCAGAGACCCAGTACTTC.

The chain employs TRBV19 and TRBJ1-1, with a weak D call TRBD1 (6 bases). Germline V CDR1 and CDR2: LNHDA, SQIVND (reference sequence). This CDR3 is built from 11 residues. V shed 3 bases and J shed 8 bases, with 7 bases lying between them. The CDR3 region has the DNA TGTGCCAGTAGTATTGGGACAGAAGCTTTCTTT. It is translated as CASSIGTEAFF. Supplemented by reference TRBV19 and TRBJ1-1, the full variable domain reads DGGITQSPKYLFRKEGQNVTLSCEQNLNHDAMYWYRQDPGQGLRLIYYSQIVNDFQKGDIAEGYSVSREKKESFPLTVTSAQKNPTAFYLCASSIGTEAFFGQGTRLTVV.

The rearrangement links TRBV10-3 to TRBJ1-2, with D possibly matching TRBD1 (6 bases). Trimming left V 8 bases short and J 4 bases short, with 17 bases between. The CDR3 consists of 14 residues. CDR1 is ENHRY, CDR2 SYGVKD, per germline. CDR3 residues: CAIQYIRGSYGYTF. CDR3 DNA: TGTGCCATCCAGTACATCAGGGGTTCCTATGGCTACACCTTC.

V and J are TRBV6-1 and TRBJ1-4; 9 nucleotides agree with TRBD1. Germline V CDR1 and CDR2: MNHNS, SASEGT. This CDR3 contains 15 residues. The junction had 5 bases not matched to a gene; V was cut back by 1 base and J by 8 bases. CDR3 sequence reads: CASSEGGQGGEKLFF. The CDR3 bases are TGTGCCAGCAGTGAAGGGGGACAGGGTGGCGAAAAACTGTTTTTT.

The chain carries TRBV7-9 and TRBJ2-7, with 7 bases matching TRBD1. V dropped 5 bases and J dropped 4; count of bases not matched to a gene: 11. This CDR3 is built from 15 residues. In germline, CDR1 is SEHNR, CDR2 FQNEAQ (reference sequence). The CDR3 sequence: CASSEQGLVVYEQYF. In nucleotides, the CDR3 is TGTGCCAGCAGCGAACAGGGGTTGGTGGTTTACGAGCAGTACTTC. The whole variable domain, remainder taken from reference TRBV7-9 and TRBJ2-7, is DTGVSQNPRHKITKRGQNVTFRCDPISEHNRLYWYRQTLGQGPEFLTYFQNEAQLEKSRLLSDRFSAERPKGSFSTLEIQRTEQGDSAMYLCASSEQGLVVYEQYFGPGTRLTVT.

The rearrangement uses TRBV5-6 and TRBJ2-7; D possibly corresponds to TRBD2 (6 bases). Germline CDR1 is SGHDT and CDR2 is YYEEEE. Trimming left V 0 bases short and J 2 bases short, with 9 bases between. The CDR3 is made up of 14 amino acids. CDR3 bases: TGTGCCAGCAGCTTGGGGGCGGGGACCTACGAGCAGTACTTC. This codes for CASSLGAGTYEQYF. Complete variable domain (other parts from reference TRBV5-6 and TRBJ2-7): DAGVTQSPTHLIKTRGQQVTLRCSPKSGHDTVSWYQQALGQGPQFIFQYYEEEERQRGNFPDRFSGHQFPNYSSELNVNALLLGDSALYLCASSLGAGTYEQYFGPGTRLTVT.

The genes are TRBV7-9 and TRBJ1-2; D unclear. Germline V gives CDR1 SEHNR, CDR2 FQNEAQ (reference sequence). The CDR3 runs to 13 residues. V shed 5 bases and J shed 5 bases, with 12 bases lying between them. For the CDR3, the DNA is TGTGCCAGCAGCCCCCCGGGAACTTATGGCTACACCTTC. This codes for CASSPPGTYGYTF. Complete variable domain (other parts from reference TRBV7-9 and TRBJ1-2): DTGVSQNPRHKITKRGQNVTFRCDPISEHNRLYWYRQTLGQGPEFLTYFQNEAQLEKSRLLSDRFSAERPKGSFSTLEIQRTEQGDSAMYLCASSPPGTYGYTFGSGTRLTVV.

The chain combines TRBV9 with TRBJ2-7; 9 positions agree with TRBD1. Unmatched junction bases numbered 5, after V lost 0 bases and J lost 4 bases. The germline V gene has CDR1 SGDLS and CDR2 YYNGEE. This CDR3 spans 15 amino acids. CDR3 protein: CASSVAGTGLYEQYF. The CDR3 region has the DNA TGTGCCAGCAGCGTAGCCGGGACAGGGCTTTACGAGCAGTACTTC. Using reference TRBV9 and TRBJ2-7 for the parts outside the CDR3, the full variable domain is DSGVTQTPKHLITATGQRVTLRCSPRSGDLSVYWYQQSLDQGLQFLIQYYNGEERAKGNILERFSAQQFPDLHSELNLSSLELGDSALYFCASSVAGTGLYEQYFGPGTRLTVT.

The J gene is TRBJ1-6, the V gene TRBV5-6; D perhaps matches TRBD1 (6 bases). V gave up 1 base and J gave up 2 bases, with 7 bases separating them. The CDR3 has 15 residues. Per germline, CDR1 SGHDT and CDR2 YYEEEE. CDR3 sequence: CASSLRGTYNSPLHF. CDR3 coding DNA: TGTGCCAGCAGCTTGAGGGGGACCTATAATTCACCCCTCCACTTT. Full variable domain (missing parts from reference TRBV5-6 and TRBJ1-6): DAGVTQSPTHLIKTRGQQVTLRCSPKSGHDTVSWYQQALGQGPQFIFQYYEEEERQRGNFPDRFSGHQFPNYSSELNVNALLLGDSALYLCASSLRGTYNSPLHFGNGTRLTVT.

The CDR3 here is CATSRGQGSNQPQHF. Written as DNA, the CDR3 is TGTGCCACCAGCAGAGGTCAGGGGAGCAATCAGCCCCAGCATTTT. The rearrangement joins TRBV15 to TRBJ1-5, with a possible D match to TRBD1 (6 bases). V lost 1 base and J 1 base, leaving 8 bases between the germline ends. The CDR3 runs 15 residues. From germline, CDR1 is LNHNV and CDR2 YYDKDF (reference sequence).

The chain employs TRBV14 and TRBJ1-1; 8 bases are a match to TRBD1. Looked up from germline, CDR1 is SGHDN and CDR2 is FVKESK. There are 15 residues in the CDR3. J gave up 10 bases and V 4 bases, and 14 bases lay outside the gene matches. CDR3 in DNA: TGTGCCAGCAGCCCCGGACAGGGTGGCTACTTTTCAGCTTTCTTT. Protein sequence: CASSPGQGGYFSAFF.

The chain is built from TRBV5-6 and TRBJ2-1, with 8 positions matching TRBD2. The CDR3 consists of 17 residues. The V and J ends lost 4 bases and 2 bases, in that order; junction bases with no gene match: 11. CDR1 and CDR2 (germline): SGHDT, YYEEEE. CDR3: CASSPNRGRGAYNEQFF. The CDR3 DNA is TGTGCCAGCAGCCCGAATCGGGGGCGGGGGGCCTACAATGAGCAGTTCTTC. Supplemented by reference TRBV5-6 and TRBJ2-1, the full variable domain reads DAGVTQSPTHLIKTRGQQVTLRCSPKSGHDTVSWYQQALGQGPQFIFQYYEEEERQRGNFPDRFSGHQFPNYSSELNVNALLLGDSALYLCASSPNRGRGAYNEQFFGPGTRLTVL.

V and J are TRBV6-1 and TRBJ1-2, with 9 positions matching TRBD1. V trimming: 6 bases; J trimming: 8 bases; junction bases outside the gene matches: 7. The CDR3 loop spans 13 amino acids. Looked up from germline, CDR1 is MNHNS and CDR2 is SASEGT. CDR3 amino acids: CASRPQGARGYTF. The CDR3 DNA sequence: TGTGCCAGCAGGCCACAGGGGGCAAGAGGCTACACCTTC.

This rearrangement joins TRBV2 to TRBJ1-2; 9 bases align to TRBD1. J was trimmed by 3 bases and V by 5 bases; bases with no gene match: 7. This CDR3 is 15 amino acids long. Germline CDR1 SNHLY, CDR2 FYNNEI. The CDR3 DNA sequence: TGTGCCAGCAGTCTTACAGGGGGCGATTACTATGGCTACACCTTC. It codes for CASSLTGGDYYGYTF.

The chain has TRBV9 and TRBJ1-6; D perhaps matches TRBD1 (6 bases). The germline gives CDR1 SGDLS, CDR2 YYNGEE. The CDR3 length is 14 residues. V was pared by 0 bases and J by 7 bases, with 8 bases between. The CDR3 spells CASSVGQGNSPLHF. CDR3 nucleotides: TGTGCCAGCAGCGTAGGTCAGGGGAATTCACCCCTCCACTTT.

The chain has TRBV7-2 and TRBJ2-3; D is uncertain. There are 14 residues in the CDR3. The germline V and J ends were trimmed by 1 base and 4 bases, with 9 bases remaining between them. The germline CDR1 and CDR2 sequences are SGHTA and FQGNSA. The CDR3 region has the DNA TGTGCCAGCAGCTTAGGGCCATCAGCAGATACGCAGTATTTT. Protein: CASSLGPSADTQYF.

In regard to this clone: The sample holds other DNA sequences that translate to the same CDR3. The rearrangement uses TRBV5-1 and TRBJ2-7; unclear D gene. V dropped 0 bases and J dropped 0 bases, with 7 bases sitting between them. The CDR3 runs to 14 residues. Germline loops: CDR1 SGHRS, CDR2 YFSETQ. The CDR3 sequence: CASSLAGSSYEQYF. Here the CDR3 DNA reads TGCGCCAGCAGCTTGGCCGGTAGCTCCTACGAGCAGTACTTC.

The gene calls are TRBV18 and TRBJ2-3; the match to TRBD2 covers 10 bases. V lost 2 bases, J lost 5 bases, and 4 bases stayed unmatched. This CDR3 is built from 15 residues. CDR1 and CDR2 from the germline V gene are KGHSH and LQKENI. CDR3 in amino acids: CASSPMASGGDTQYF. The CDR3, as DNA: TGTGCCAGCTCACCAATGGCTAGCGGGGGAGATACGCAGTATTTT.